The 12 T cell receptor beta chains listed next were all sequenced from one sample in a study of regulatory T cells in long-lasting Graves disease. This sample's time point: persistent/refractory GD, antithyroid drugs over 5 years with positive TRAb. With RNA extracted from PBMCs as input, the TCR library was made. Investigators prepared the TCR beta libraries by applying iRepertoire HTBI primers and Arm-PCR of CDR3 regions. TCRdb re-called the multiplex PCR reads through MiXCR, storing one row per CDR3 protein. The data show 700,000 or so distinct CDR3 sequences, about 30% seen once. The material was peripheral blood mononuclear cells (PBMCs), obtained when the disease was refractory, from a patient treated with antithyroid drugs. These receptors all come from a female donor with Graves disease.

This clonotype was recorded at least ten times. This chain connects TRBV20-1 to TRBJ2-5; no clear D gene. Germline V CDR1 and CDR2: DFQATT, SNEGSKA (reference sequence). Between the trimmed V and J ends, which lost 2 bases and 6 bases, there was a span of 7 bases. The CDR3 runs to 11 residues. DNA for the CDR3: TGCAGTGCTAGAATTGTACAGACCCAGTACTTC. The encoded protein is CSARIVQTQYF.

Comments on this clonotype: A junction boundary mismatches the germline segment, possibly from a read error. The CDR3 DNA sequence: TGCGCCAGCAGCCAAGGAGCAGGGGCGACGAACACTGAAGCTTTCTTT. This codes for CASSQGAGATNTEAFF. The chain couples TRBV7-9 to TRBJ1-1, with D possibly matching TRBD1 (6 bases). The CDR3 extends over 16 amino acids. The germline gives CDR1 SEHNR, CDR2 FQNEAQ (reference sequence).

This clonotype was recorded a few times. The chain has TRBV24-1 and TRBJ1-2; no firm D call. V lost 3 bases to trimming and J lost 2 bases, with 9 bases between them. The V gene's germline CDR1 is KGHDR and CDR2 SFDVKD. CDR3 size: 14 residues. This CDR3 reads CATSDGGQNYGYTF. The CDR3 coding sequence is TGTGCCACCAGTGATGGTGGCCAGAACTATGGCTACACCTTC.

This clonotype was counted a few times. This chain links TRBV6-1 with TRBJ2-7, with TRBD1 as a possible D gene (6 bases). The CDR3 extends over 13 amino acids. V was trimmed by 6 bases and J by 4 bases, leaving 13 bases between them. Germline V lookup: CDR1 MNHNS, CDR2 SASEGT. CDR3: CASSSGQPYEQYF. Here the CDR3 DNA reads TGTGCCAGCAGCTCCGGACAGCCATACGAGCAGTACTTC.

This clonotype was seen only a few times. The CDR3: CASSLVVATNEKLFF. Written as DNA, the CDR3 is TGTGCCAGCAGCTTAGTGGTAGCAACTAATGAAAAACTGTTTTTT. V gene TRBV7-2 combines with J gene TRBJ1-4; D is ambiguous. The CDR3 contains 15 residues. V was pared by 1 base and J by 0 bases, with 6 bases between. Germline V gene sequence: CDR1 SGHTA, CDR2 FQGNSA. The whole variable domain, remainder taken from reference TRBV7-2 and TRBJ1-4, is GAGVSQSPSNKVTEKGKDVELRCDPISGHTALYWYRQSLGQGLEFLIYFQGNSAPDKSGLPSDRFSAERTGGSVSTLTIQRTQQEDSAVYLCASSLVVATNEKLFFGSGTQLSVL.

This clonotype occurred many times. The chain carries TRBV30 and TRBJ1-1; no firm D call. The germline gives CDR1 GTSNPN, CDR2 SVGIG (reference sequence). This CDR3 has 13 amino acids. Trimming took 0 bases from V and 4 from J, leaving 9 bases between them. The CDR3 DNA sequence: TGTGCCTGGAGTGTCGGGCGTGTCACTGAAGCTTTCTTT. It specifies CAWSVGRVTEAFF.

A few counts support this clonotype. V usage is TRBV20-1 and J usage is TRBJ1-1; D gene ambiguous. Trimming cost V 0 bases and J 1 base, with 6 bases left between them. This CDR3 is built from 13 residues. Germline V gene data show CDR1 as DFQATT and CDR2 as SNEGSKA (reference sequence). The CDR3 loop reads CSARDMGNTEAFF. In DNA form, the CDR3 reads TGCAGTGCTAGAGATATGGGGAACACTGAAGCTTTCTTT.

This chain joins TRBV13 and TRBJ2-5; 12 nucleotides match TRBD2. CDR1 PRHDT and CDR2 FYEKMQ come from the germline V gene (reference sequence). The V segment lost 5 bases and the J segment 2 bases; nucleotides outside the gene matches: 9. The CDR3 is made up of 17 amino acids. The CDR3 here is CASSQDGLAGRQETQYF. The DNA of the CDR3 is TGTGCCAGCAGCCAAGACGGACTAGCGGGACGGCAAGAGACCCAGTACTTC.

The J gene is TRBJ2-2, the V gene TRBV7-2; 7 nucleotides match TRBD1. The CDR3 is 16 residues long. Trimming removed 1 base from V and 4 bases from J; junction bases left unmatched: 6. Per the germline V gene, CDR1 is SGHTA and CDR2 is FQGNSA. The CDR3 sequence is CASSLEGTVRTGELFF. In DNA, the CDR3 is TGTGCCAGCAGCTTAGAAGGGACAGTGCGCACCGGGGAGCTGTTTTTT.

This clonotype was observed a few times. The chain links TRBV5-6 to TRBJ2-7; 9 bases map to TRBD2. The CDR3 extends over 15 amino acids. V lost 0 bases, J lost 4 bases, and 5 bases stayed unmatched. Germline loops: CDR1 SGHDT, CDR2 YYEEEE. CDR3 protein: CASSLGLAALYEQYF. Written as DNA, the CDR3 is TGTGCCAGCAGCTTGGGACTAGCGGCTTTATACGAGCAGTACTTC.

CDR3 loop: CASSEVAGGKNIQYF. CDR3 sequence (DNA): TGTGCCAGCAGTGAAGTAGCGGGAGGCAAAAACATTCAGTACTTC. V gene TRBV6-1 combines with J gene TRBJ2-4; 10 bases line up with TRBD2. The CDR3 runs 15 residues. The V gene's germline CDR1 is MNHNS and CDR2 SASEGT. V was pared by 1 base and J by 3 bases, with 0 bases of the junction left unmatched.

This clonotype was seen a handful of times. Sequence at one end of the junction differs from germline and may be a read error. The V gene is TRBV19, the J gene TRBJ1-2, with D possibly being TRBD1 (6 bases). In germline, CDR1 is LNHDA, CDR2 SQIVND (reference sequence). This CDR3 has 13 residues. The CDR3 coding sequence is TGTGCCAGCAGTAAGGACAGTAACTATGGCTACACCTTC. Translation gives CASSKDSNYGYTF.